This TCR beta chain appears in the sequencing data of a study of cytomegalovirus exposure and HLA in healthy donors. Study-wide results and limits: In a later analysis, TCR association rates varied by HLA locus: DRB1 most, HLA-C fewest.

Germline V CDR1 and CDR2: LNHDA, SQIVND (reference sequence). CDR3 length: 18 residues. V shed 5 bases and J 1 base; nucleotides not matched to a gene: 9. About this clone: Its antigen is unidentified.

The PCR employed 60 Vbeta primers together with 13 Jbeta primers. Authors' data handling: Among the unique TCR beta chains that a later analysis counted, about 86 million in all, 10 million to 14 million were shared. TCRdb keeps only in-frame clones here, not all; method: immunoSEQ multiplex PCR. V and J calls and clone size come straight from that table; D and trimming were deduced from the DNA. The sample holds about 120,000 clones, around 81% seen once. The chain links TRBV19 to TRBJ2-7; 15 bases are shared with TRBD2. The receptor was derived from a woman aged 40-49 years in good health and CMV-seronegative. Sequenced material: PBMCs. CDR3 protein: CASSFGTSGRSPSYEQYF. In DNA form, the CDR3 reads TGTGCCAGTAGTTTCGGGACTAGCGGGAGGTCCCCGTCCTACGAGCAGTACTTC.